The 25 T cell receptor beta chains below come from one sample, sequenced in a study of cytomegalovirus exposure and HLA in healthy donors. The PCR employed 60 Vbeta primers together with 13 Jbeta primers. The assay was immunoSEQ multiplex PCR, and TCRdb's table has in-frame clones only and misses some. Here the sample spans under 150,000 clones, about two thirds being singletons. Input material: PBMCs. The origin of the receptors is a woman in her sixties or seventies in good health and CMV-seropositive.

In DNA, the CDR3 is TGCAGTGCTCTATCTAACGCTGAGCAGTTCTTC. Residues: CSALSNAEQFF. The rearrangement uses TRBV20-1 and TRBJ2-1; D gene unclear. The CDR3 covers 11 residues. Germline CDR1 and CDR2: DFQATT and SNEGSKA (reference sequence). With 5 bases removed from V and 9 bases from J, the gap between germline ends came to 11 bases.

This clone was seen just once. For the CDR3, the DNA is TGTGCCAGCAGCCCAACAGGGGGCGTCGCTGAAGCTTTCTTT. It specifies CASSPTGGVAEAFF. The rearrangement uses TRBV7-8 and TRBJ1-1; 9 bases agree with TRBD1. The CDR3 is 14 amino acids. Losses at the gene ends were 5 bases for V and 6 bases for J; bases not matched to a gene: 7. The germline CDR1 and CDR2 sequences are SGHVS and FQNEAQ.

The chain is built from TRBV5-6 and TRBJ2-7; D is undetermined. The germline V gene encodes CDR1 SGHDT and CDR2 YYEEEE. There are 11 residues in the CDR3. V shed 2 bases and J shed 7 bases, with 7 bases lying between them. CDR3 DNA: TGTGCCAGCAGCTTATTTGCGGAGCAGTACTTC. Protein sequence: CASSLFAEQYF. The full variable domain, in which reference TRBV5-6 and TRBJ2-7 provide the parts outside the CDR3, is DAGVTQSPTHLIKTRGQQVTLRCSPKSGHDTVSWYQQALGQGPQFIFQYYEEEERQRGNFPDRFSGHQFPNYSSELNVNALLLGDSALYLCASSLFAEQYFGPGTRLTVT.

The CDR3 spells CASSLAGGETYEQYF. CDR3 nucleotide sequence: TGTGCCAGCAGCCTGGCGGGGGGCGAGACTTACGAGCAGTACTTC. The J gene is TRBJ2-7, the V gene TRBV11-2; 8 nucleotides align to TRBD2. The V and J ends lost 5 bases and 4 bases, in that order; junction bases with no gene match: 10. The CDR3 runs 15 residues. The germline V gene has CDR1 SGHAT and CDR2 FQNNGV.

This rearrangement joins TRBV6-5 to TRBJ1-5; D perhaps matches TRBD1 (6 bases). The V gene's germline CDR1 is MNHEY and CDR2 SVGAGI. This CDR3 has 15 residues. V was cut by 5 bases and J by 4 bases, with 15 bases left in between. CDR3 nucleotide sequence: TGTGCCAGCAGTCGGACAGCGACGGGGAATCAGCCCCAGCATTTT. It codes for CASSRTATGNQPQHF.

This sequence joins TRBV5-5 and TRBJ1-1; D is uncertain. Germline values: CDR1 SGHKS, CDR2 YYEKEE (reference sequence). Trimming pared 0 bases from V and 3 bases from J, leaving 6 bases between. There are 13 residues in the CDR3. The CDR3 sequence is CASSLARDTEAFF. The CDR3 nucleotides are TGTGCCAGCAGCTTGGCACGAGACACTGAAGCTTTCTTT.

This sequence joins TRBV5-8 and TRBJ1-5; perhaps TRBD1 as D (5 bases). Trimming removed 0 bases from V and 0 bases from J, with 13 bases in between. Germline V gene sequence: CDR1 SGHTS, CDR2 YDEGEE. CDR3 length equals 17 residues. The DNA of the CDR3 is TGTGCCAGCAGCTTGGTTGGGGCGGCCTCTAGCAATCAGCCCCAGCATTTT. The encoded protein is CASSLVGAASSNQPQHF.

CDR3 nucleotides: TGTGCCAGCAGCCAAGAGGGAGGGATTTACGAGCAGTACTTC. Its protein is CASSQEGGIYEQYF. The rearrangement joins TRBV4-2 to TRBJ2-5; 7 positions match TRBD2. TRBJ2-7 explains the end of the DNA better; the J call may be wrong. Germline values: CDR1 LGHNA, CDR2 YNFKEQ. The CDR3 consists of 14 residues.

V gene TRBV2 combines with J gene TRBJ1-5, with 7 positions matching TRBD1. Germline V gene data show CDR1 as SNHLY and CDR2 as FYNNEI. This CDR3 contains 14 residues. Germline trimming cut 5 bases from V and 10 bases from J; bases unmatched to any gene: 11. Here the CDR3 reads CASSINRGNGPQHF. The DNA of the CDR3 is TGTGCCAGCAGTATTAACAGGGGCAATGGTCCCCAGCATTTT.

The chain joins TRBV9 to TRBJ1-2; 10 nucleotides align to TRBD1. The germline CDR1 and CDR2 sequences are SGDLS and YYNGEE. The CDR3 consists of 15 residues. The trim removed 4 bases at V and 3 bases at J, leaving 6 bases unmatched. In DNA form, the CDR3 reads TGTGCCAGCAGCCCCTCCGGGACAGGGGACTATGGCTACACCTTC. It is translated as CASSPSGTGDYGYTF.

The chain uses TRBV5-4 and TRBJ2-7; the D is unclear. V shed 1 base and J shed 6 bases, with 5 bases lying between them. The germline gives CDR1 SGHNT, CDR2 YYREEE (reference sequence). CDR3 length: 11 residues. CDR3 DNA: TGTGCCAGCAGCTTGCTCCGCGAGCAGTACTTC. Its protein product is CASSLLREQYF. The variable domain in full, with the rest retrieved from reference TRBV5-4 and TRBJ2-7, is ETGVTQSPTHLIKTRGQQVTLRCSSQSGHNTVSWYQQALGQGPQFIFQYYREEENGRGNFPPRFSGLQFPNYSSELNVNALELDDSALYLCASSLLREQYFGPGTRLTVT.

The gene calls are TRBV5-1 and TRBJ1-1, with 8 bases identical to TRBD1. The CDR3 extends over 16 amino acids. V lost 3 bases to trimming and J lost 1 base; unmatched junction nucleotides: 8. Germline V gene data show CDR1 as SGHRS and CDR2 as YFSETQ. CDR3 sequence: CASSSLTGGRNTEAFF. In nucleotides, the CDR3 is TGCGCCAGCAGCTCCCTTACAGGGGGAAGGAACACTGAAGCTTTCTTT. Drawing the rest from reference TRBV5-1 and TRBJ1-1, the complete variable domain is KAGVTQTPRYLIKTRGQQVTLSCSPISGHRSVSWYQQTPGQGLQFLFEYFSETQRNKGNFPGRFSGRQFSNSRSEMNVSTLELGDSALYLCASSSLTGGRNTEAFFGQGTRLTVV.

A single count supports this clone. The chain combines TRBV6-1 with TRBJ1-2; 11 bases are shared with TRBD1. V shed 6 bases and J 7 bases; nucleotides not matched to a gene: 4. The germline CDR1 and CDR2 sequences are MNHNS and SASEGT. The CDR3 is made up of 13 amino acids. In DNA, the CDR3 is TGTGCCAGCAGGGGACAGGGGGTAGGTGGCTACACCTTC. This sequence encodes CASRGQGVGGYTF.

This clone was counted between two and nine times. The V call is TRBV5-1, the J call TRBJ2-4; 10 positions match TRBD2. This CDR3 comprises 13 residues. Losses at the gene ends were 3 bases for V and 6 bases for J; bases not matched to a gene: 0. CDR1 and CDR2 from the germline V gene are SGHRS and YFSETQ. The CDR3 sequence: CASSSSGGNIQYF. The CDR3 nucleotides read TGCGCCAGCAGCTCTAGCGGGGGAAACATTCAGTACTTC.

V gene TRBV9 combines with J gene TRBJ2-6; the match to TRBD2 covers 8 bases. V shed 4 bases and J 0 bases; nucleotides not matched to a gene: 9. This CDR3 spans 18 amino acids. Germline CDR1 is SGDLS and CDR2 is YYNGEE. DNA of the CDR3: TGTGCCAGCAGCAGCCGGGACCGGGGGGGCTCTGGGGCCAACGTCCTGACTTTC. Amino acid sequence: CASSSRDRGGSGANVLTF.

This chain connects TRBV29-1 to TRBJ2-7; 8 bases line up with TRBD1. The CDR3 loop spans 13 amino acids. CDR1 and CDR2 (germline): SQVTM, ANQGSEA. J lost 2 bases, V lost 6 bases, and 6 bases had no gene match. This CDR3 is CSVEGQAAYEQYF. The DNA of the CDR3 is TGCAGCGTGGAGGGACAGGCTGCCTACGAGCAGTACTTC.

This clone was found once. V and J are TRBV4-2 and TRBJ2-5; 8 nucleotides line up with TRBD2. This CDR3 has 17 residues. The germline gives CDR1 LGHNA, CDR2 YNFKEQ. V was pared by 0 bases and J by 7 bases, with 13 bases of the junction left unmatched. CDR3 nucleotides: TGTGCCAGCAGCCAAGAAAGGAGCGGGGGCCAGTTCCGGACCCAGTACTTC. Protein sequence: CASSQERSGGQFRTQYF.

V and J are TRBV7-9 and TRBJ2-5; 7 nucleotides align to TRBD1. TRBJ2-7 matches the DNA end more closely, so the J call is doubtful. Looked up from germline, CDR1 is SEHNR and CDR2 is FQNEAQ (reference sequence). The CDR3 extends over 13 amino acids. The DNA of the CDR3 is TGTGCCAGCAGCAGGGACAGCTCCTACGAGCAGTACTTC. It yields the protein CASSRDSSYEQYF.

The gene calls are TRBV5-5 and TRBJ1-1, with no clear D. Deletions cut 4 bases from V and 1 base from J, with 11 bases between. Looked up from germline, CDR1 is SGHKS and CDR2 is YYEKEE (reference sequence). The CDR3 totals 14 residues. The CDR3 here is CASSPDTANTEAFF. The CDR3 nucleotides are TGTGCCAGCAGCCCAGACACAGCGAACACTGAAGCTTTCTTT.

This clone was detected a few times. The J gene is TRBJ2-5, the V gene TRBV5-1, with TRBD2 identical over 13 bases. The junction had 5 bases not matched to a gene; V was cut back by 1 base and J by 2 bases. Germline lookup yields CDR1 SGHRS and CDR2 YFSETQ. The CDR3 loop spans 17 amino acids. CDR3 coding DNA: TGCGCCAGCAGCTTGAAACTAGCGGGGGGGCGGCAAGAGACCCAGTACTTC. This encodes CASSLKLAGGRQETQYF.

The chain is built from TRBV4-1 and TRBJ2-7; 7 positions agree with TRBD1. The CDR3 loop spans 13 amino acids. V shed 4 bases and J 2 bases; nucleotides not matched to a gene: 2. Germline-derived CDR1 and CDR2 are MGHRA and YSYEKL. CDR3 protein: CASSPDRAYEQYF. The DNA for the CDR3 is TGCGCCAGCAGCCCCGACAGGGCCTACGAGCAGTACTTC.

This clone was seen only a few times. The CDR3 region is CASSQDGAVTNEKLFF. DNA for the CDR3: TGCGCCAGCAGCCAAGATGGGGCTGTTACCAATGAAAAACTGTTTTTT. The chain links TRBV4-1 to TRBJ1-4; D possibly corresponds to TRBD1 (5 bases). The V gene lost 0 bases and the J gene lost 5 bases, with 13 bases spanning the gap. CDR3 length equals 16 residues. Germline V lookup: CDR1 MGHRA, CDR2 YSYEKL.

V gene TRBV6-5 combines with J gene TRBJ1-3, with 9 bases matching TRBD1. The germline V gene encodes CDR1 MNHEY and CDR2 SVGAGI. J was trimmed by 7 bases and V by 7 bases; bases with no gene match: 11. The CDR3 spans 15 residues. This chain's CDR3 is CASNSFSDRGNTIYF. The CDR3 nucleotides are TGTGCCAGCAATTCATTCTCGGACAGGGGTAACACCATATATTTT.

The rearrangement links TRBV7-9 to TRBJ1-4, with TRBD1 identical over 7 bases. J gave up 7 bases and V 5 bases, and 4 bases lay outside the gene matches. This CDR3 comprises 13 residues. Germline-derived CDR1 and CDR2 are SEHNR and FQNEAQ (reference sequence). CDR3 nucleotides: TGTGCCAGCAGCCCAGGGGGTGGTGAAAAACTGTTTTTT. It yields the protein CASSPGGGEKLFF.

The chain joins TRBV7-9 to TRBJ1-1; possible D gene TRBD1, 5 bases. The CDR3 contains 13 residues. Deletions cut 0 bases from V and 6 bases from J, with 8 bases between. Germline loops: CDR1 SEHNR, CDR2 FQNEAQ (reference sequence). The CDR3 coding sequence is TGTGCCAGCAGCTTAGCTGGGACTTCTGAAGCTTTCTTT. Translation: CASSLAGTSEAFF.